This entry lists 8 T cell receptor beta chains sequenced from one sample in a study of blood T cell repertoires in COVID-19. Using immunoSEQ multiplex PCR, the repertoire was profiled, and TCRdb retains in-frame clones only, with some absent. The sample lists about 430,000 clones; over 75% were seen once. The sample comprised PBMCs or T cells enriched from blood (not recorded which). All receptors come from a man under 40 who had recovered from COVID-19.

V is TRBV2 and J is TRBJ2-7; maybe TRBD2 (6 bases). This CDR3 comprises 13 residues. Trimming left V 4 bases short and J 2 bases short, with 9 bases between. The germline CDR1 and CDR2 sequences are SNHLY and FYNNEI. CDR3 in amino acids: CASSAGETYEQYF. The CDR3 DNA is TGTGCCAGCAGTGCGGGGGAAACCTACGAGCAGTACTTC.

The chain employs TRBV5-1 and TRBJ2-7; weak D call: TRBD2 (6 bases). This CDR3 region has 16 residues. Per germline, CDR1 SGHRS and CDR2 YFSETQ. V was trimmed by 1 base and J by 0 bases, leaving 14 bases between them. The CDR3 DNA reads TGCGCCAGCAGCTTGCAAGGTACGGGAGTCTCCTACGAGCAGTACTTC. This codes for CASSLQGTGVSYEQYF.

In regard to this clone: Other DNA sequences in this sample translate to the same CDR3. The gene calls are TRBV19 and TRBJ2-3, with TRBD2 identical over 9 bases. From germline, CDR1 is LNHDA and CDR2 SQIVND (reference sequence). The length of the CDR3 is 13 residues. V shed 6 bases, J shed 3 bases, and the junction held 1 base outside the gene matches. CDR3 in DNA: TGTGCCAGTAGGCTAGCGGGAACAGATACGCAGTATTTT. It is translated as CASRLAGTDTQYF. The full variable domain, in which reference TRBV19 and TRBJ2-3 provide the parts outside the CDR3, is DGGITQSPKYLFRKEGQNVTLSCEQNLNHDAMYWYRQDPGQGLRLIYYSQIVNDFQKGDIAEGYSVSREKKESFPLTVTSAQKNPTAFYLCASRLAGTDTQYFGPGTRLTVL.

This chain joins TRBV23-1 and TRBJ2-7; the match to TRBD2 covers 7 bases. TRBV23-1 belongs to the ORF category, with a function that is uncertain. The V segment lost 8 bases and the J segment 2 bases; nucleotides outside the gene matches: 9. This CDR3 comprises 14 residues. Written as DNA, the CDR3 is TGCGCCAGCGGCCCCACCCGGGGGGCCTACGAGCAGTACTTC. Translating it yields CASGPTRGAYEQYF.

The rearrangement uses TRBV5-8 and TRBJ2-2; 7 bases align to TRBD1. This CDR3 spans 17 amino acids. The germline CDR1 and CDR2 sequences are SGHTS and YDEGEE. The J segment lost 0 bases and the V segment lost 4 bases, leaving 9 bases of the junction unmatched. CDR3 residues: CASSPTGTAANTGELFF. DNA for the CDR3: TGTGCCAGCAGCCCGACCGGGACAGCGGCGAACACCGGGGAGCTGTTTTTT.

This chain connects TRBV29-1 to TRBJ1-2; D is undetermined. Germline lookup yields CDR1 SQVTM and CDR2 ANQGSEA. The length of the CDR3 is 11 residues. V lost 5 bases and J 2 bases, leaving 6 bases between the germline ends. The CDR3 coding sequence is TGCAGCGTTATGGCAAACTATGGCTACACCTTC. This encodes CSVMANYGYTF.

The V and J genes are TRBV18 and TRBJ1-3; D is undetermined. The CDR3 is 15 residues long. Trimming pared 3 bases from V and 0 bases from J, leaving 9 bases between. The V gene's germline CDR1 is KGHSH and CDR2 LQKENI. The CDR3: CASSPTGASGNTIYF. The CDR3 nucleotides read TGTGCCAGCTCACCTACCGGAGCCTCTGGAAACACCATATATTTT. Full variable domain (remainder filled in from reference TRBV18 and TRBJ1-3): NAGVMQNPRHLVRRRGQEARLRCSPMKGHSHVYWYRQLPEEGLKFMVYLQKENIIDESGMPKERFSAEFPKEGPSILRIQQVVRGDSAAYFCASSPTGASGNTIYFGEGSWLTVV.

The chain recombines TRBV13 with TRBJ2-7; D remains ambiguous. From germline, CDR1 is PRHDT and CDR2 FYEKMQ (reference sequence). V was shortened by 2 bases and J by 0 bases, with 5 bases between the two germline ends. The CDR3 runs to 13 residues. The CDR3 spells CASSLRSSYEQYF. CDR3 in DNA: TGTGCCAGCAGCTTACGGAGCTCCTACGAGCAGTACTTC.